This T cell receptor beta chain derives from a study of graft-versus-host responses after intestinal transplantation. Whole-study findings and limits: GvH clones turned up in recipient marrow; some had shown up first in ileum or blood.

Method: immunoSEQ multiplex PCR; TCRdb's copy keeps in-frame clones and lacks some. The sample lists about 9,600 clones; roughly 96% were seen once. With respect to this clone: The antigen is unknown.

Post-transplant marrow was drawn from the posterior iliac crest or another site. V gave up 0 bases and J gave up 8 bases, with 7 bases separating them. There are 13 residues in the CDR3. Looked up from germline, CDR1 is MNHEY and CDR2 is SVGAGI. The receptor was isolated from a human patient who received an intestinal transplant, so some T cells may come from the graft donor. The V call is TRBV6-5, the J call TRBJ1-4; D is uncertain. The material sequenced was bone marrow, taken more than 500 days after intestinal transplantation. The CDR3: CASSYSLREKLFF. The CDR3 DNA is TGTGCCAGCAGTTACTCGCTCCGCGAAAAACTGTTTTTT.